This TCR beta chain was captured in a study of cytomegalovirus exposure and HLA in healthy donors. General study findings and limits: About 87% or about 30% of the time was how often most TCR beta V segments were productive, according to an earlier analysis. Later analysis reportedly placed an Asian-associated ancestry cluster below the roughly 680-donor mean in N-insertions. Rates of TCR association differed by HLA locus in a later analysis, with DRB1 highest and HLA-C lowest. A link between a missense DCLRE1C variant and TCR beta V- and J-gene trimming emerged from a later analysis.

PCR involved 60 Vbeta and 13 Jbeta primers. Clones were sequenced by immunoSEQ multiplex PCR, and TCRdb holds only the in-frame ones, with some missing. The sample includes 100,000 to 150,000 clones, roughly 79% of them seen just once. On this clone: Its antigen is undetermined.

Trimming shortened V by 5 bases and J by 10 bases, and 15 bases separated the two germline ends. There are 13 residues in the CDR3. Germline values: CDR1 LNHDA, CDR2 SQIVND (reference sequence). Sequencing was performed on PBMCs. This receptor was identified in a male donor in good health and CMV-seronegative. The V and J genes are TRBV19 and TRBJ2-1; no firm D call. The CDR3 here is CASSSLYAGEQFF. For the CDR3, the DNA is TGTGCCAGTAGTTCACTCTACGCCGGGGAGCAGTTCTTC.